These T cell receptor beta chains were read from a single sample in a study of CD8 T cells in ankylosing spondylitis. TCRdb processed the 5' RACE reads anew with MiXCR; each CDR3 protein has one entry. The repertoire holds 35,000 or so distinct CDR3 sequences, with around 6.2% as singletons. Sequencing was done on a sample of blood, either unsorted or a sorted T cell fraction (not recorded which). The receptor source for this set is a male donor with ankylosing spondylitis or in good health (not recorded which). Both conserved end residues are part of each CDR3. D genes are given only for firm matches. The size of a clone is reported for some rows only, either as once, few or many, or as a class for expanded clones.

clone size: .
J gene: TRBJ1-1
D gene: .
V gene: TRBV6-6
CDR3 protein: CASSYSRGNTEAFF
CDR3 DNA: TGTGCCAGCAGTTACTCACGGGGGAACACTGAAGCTTTCTTT

clone size: .
J gene: TRBJ2-3
D gene: TRBD2
V gene: TRBV30
CDR3 protein: CAWSAGLVPTDTQYF
CDR3 DNA: TGTGCCTGGAGTGCCGGACTAGTCCCCACAGATACGCAGTATTTT

clone size: many
J gene: TRBJ2-7
D gene: .
V gene: TRBV15
CDR3 protein: CATSFNNEQYF
CDR3 DNA: TGTGCCACCAGCTTTAATAACGAGCAGTACTTC

clone size: many
J gene: TRBJ2-6
D gene: .
V gene: TRBV30
CDR3 protein: CAWSGGRRSPFGSGANVLTF
CDR3 DNA: TGTGCCTGGAGCGGGGGCCGCCGCAGCCCATTCGGGTCTGGGGCCAACGTCCTGACTTTC

clone size: many
J gene: TRBJ2-7
D gene: .
V gene: TRBV7-8
CDR3 protein: CASSLSTVEQYF
CDR3 DNA: TGTGCCAGCAGCTTATCTACCGTCGAGCAGTACTTC

clone size: many
J gene: TRBJ1-6
D gene: .
V gene: TRBV9
CDR3 protein: CASSAHGGASSPLHF
CDR3 DNA: TGTGCCAGCAGCGCACACGGGGGGGCAAGTTCACCCCTCCACTTT

clone size: many
J gene: TRBJ2-7
D gene: .
V gene: TRBV5-1
CDR3 protein: CASSLATGTLSYEQYF
CDR3 DNA: TGCGCCAGCAGCTTGGCGACCGGGACGCTGTCCTACGAGCAGTACTTC

clone size: many
J gene: TRBJ2-5
D gene: TRBD1
V gene: TRBV20-1
CDR3 protein: CSDSDRVQETQYF
CDR3 DNA: TGCAGCGACTCCGACAGGGTTCAAGAGACCCAGTACTTC

clone size: .
J gene: TRBJ1-1
D gene: .
V gene: TRBV5-1
CDR3 protein: CASNTRGGNTEAFF
CDR3 DNA: TGCGCCAGCAACACGAGGGGGGGGAACACTGAAGCTTTCTTT

clone size: many
J gene: TRBJ2-7
D gene: TRBD2
V gene: TRBV7-2
CDR3 protein: CASSPILAGGHEQYF
CDR3 DNA: TGTGCCAGCAGCCCGATTTTAGCGGGGGGTCACGAGCAGTACTTC

clone size: many
J gene: TRBJ1-2
D gene: .
V gene: TRBV5-6
CDR3 protein: CASSPSIGLDYGYTF
CDR3 DNA: TGTGCCAGCAGCCCCAGTATCGGGTTGGACTATGGCTACACCTTC

clone size: many
J gene: TRBJ1-1
D gene: TRBD1
V gene: TRBV3-1
CDR3 protein: CASSLSGSGGGTEAFF
CDR3 DNA: TGTGCCAGCAGCCTAAGTGGTTCAGGGGGGGGCACTGAAGCTTTCTTT

clone size: .
J gene: TRBJ2-5
D gene: .
V gene: TRBV21-1
CDR3 protein: CAMGPRPQETQYF
CDR3 DNA: TGTGCCATGGGCCCCCGGCCCCAAGAGACCCAGTACTTC

clone size: many
J gene: TRBJ2-3
D gene: .
V gene: TRBV7-2
CDR3 protein: CASSLNFDPSTDTQYF
CDR3 DNA: TGTGCCAGCAGCTTAAACTTCGACCCTAGCACAGATACGCAGTATTTT

clone size: many
J gene: TRBJ2-7
D gene: .
V gene: TRBV13
CDR3 protein: CASSSTHPLGLSYEQYF
CDR3 DNA: TGTGCCAGCAGCTCCACTCATCCTCTGGGTCTGAGTTACGAGCAGTACTTC

clone size: many
J gene: TRBJ2-1
D gene: TRBD1
V gene: TRBV7-9
CDR3 protein: CASSYTTGKNNEQFF
CDR3 DNA: TGTGCCAGCAGCTACACGACAGGGAAGAACAATGAGCAGTTCTTC

clone size: many
J gene: TRBJ1-5
D gene: TRBD1
V gene: TRBV19
CDR3 protein: CATRSTGGLGQPQHF
CDR3 DNA: TGTGCCACTAGAAGTACAGGGGGATTAGGACAGCCCCAGCATTTT